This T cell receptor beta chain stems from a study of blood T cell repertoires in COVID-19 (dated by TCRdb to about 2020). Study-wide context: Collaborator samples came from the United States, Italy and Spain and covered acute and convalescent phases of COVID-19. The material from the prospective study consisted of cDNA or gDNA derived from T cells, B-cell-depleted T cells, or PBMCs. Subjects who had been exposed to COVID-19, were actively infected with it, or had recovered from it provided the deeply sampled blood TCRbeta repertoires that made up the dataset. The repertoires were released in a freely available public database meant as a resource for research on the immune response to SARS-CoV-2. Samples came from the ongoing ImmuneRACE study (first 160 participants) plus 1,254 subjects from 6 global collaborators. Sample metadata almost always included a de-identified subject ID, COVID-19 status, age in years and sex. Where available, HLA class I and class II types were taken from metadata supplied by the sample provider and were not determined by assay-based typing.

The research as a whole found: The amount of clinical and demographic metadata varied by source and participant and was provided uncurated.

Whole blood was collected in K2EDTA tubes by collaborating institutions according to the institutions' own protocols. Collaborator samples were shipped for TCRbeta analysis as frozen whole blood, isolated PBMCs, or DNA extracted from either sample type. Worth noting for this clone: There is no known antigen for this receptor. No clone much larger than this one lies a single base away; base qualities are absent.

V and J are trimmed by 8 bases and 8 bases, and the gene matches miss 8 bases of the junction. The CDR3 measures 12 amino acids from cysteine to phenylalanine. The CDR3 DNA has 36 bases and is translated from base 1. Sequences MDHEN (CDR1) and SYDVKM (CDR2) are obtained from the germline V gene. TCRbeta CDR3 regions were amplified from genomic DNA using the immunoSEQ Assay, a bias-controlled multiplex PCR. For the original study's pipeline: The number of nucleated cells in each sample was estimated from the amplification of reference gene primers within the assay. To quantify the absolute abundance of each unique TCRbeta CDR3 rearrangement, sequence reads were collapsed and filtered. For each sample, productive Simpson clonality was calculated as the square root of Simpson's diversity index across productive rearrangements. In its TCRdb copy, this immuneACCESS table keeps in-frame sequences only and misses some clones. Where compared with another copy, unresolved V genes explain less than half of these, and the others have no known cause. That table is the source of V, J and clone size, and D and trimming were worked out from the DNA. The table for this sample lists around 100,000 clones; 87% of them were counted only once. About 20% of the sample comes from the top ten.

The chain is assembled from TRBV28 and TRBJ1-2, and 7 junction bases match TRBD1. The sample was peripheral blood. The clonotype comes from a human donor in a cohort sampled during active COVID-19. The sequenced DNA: TGTGCCAGCCAAACAGGGGTCATAGGCTACACCTTC. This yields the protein CASQTGVIGYTF.